These T cell receptor beta chains were read from a single sample in a study of CD8 T cells in Susac syndrome. TCRdb fed the immunoSEQ multiplex PCR reads into MiXCR, producing one record per CDR3 protein. In the table there are some 99,000 distinct CDR3 sequences, about 94% of which are singletons. Sequences were obtained from CD4+ T cells from PBMCs. The origin of the receptors is a human donor with Susac syndrome. Each CDR3 is given with its conserved first and last residue. Fields, in order: CDR3 length, D gene, J gene, V gene, clone size, CDR3 protein, CDR3 DNA. A D gene is named only where the DNA matches it firmly. A row's size may be missing; if present it is once, few, many or a size class.

>14|-|TRBJ2-7|TRBV4-1|-
CASSQEGGHYEQYF
TGCGCCAGCAGCCAAGAAGGCGGCCACTACGAGCAGTACTTC
>13|TRBD1|TRBJ1-5|TRBV12-3/TRBV12-4|-
CASSRTGGQPQHF
TGTGCCAGCAGTCGGACAGGGGGTCAGCCCCAGCATTTT
>15|-|TRBJ2-3|TRBV9|-
CASSVGGLVTDTQYF
TGTGCCAGCAGCGTAGGCGGGTTGGTCACAGATACGCAGTATTTT
>13|-|TRBJ2-5|TRBV5-5|-
CASSPGATETQYF
TGTGCCAGCAGCCCGGGTGCCACGGAGACCCAGTACTTC
>17|-|TRBJ1-5|TRBV20-1|-
CSARDSRGKTSNQPQHF
TGCAGTGCTAGAGATAGTAGGGGGAAAACTAGCAATCAGCCCCAGCATTTT
>18|TRBD1|TRBJ2-5|TRBV5-1|-
CASSPTPHSGTGEETQYF
TGCGCCAGCAGCCCCACGCCTCACTCCGGGACAGGGGAAGAGACCCAGTACTTC
>13|TRBD1|TRBJ2-7|TRBV18|-
CASSRDSTYEQYF
TGTGCCAGCTCCCGGGACAGCACCTACGAGCAGTACTTC
>15|-|TRBJ2-1|TRBV7-3|-
CASRDPGWGEDEQFF
TGTGCCAGCAGGGATCCCGGATGGGGCGAGGATGAGCAGTTCTTC
>15|TRBD1|TRBJ2-7|TRBV12-3/TRBV12-4|-
CASSTGTGGFYEQYF
TGTGCCAGCAGCACCGGGACAGGGGGTTTCTACGAGCAGTACTTC
>13|-|TRBJ2-7|TRBV2|-
CASSEQSLYEQYF
TGTGCCAGCAGTGAACAAAGCCTCTACGAGCAGTACTTC
>14|TRBD1|TRBJ1-6|TRBV9|-
CASSVTGDGSPLHF
TGTGCCAGCAGCGTAACAGGGGATGGTTCACCCCTCCACTTT
>15|-|TRBJ1-1|TRBV10-3|-
CAISESGTANTEAFF
TGTGCCATCAGTGAGTCGGGCACGGCGAACACTGAAGCTTTCTTT
>14|-|TRBJ1-5|TRBV19|-
CASSKADSNQPQHF
TGTGCCAGTAGTAAGGCCGATAGCAATCAGCCCCAGCATTTT
>14|-|TRBJ2-5|TRBV28|once
CASSLRPIGETQYF
TGTGCCAGCAGCCTGCGCCCCATCGGGGAGACCCAGTACTTC
>10|-|TRBJ1-2|TRBV29-1|-
CSSGNTGYTF
TGCAGCTCAGGGAATACTGGCTACACCTTC
>19|TRBD2|TRBJ2-3|TRBV3-1|-
CASSQDSTMLAGGRDTQYF
TGTGCCAGCAGCCAAGATAGCACGATGCTAGCGGGGGGGCGTGATACGCAGTATTTT
>12|-|TRBJ2-7|TRBV2|-
CASGASSYEQYF
TGTGCCAGCGGAGCAAGCTCCTACGAGCAGTACTTC
>15|-|TRBJ1-5|TRBV12-3/TRBV12-4|-
CASSGSGISNQPQHF
TGTGCCAGCAGTGGAAGCGGAATTAGCAATCAGCCCCAGCATTTT
>17|-|TRBJ2-6|TRBV5-6|-
CASSLGTATWWANVLTF
TGTGCCAGCAGCTTGGGGACAGCGACGTGGTGGGCCAACGTCCTGACTTTC
>14|TRBD1|TRBJ2-7|TRBV29-1|-
CSVAGTGSSYEQYF
TGCAGCGTAGCCGGGACAGGGAGCTCCTACGAGCAGTACTTC
>15|-|TRBJ1-2|TRBV6-4|-
CASSLTGTSEGGYTF
TGTGCCAGCAGCCTTACGGGGACGTCTGAGGGTGGCTACACCTTC
>14|-|TRBJ1-2|TRBV5-4|-
CASSPGPWNYGYTF
TGTGCCAGCAGCCCGGGACCGTGGAACTATGGCTACACCTTC